This TCR beta chain is from a study of blood T cell repertoires in COVID-19. Study overall: The samples span acute and convalescent COVID-19 from the United States, Italy and Spain.

Clones were read by immunoSEQ multiplex PCR, and TCRdb kept only the in-frame ones, dropping some. This sample has 130,000 to 150,000 clones, with about 88% found just once. V was shortened by 9 bases and J by 5 bases, with 10 bases between the two germline ends. The CDR3 runs to 11 residues. Germline V gives CDR1 MNHEY, CDR2 SVGAGI. V is TRBV6-5 and J is TRBJ1-1; no clear D. The sequence came from a man aged 45 to 65 with active or convalescent COVID-19. The sample taken for sequencing was peripheral blood. In nucleotides, the CDR3 is TGTGCCAGTTTTACGGGGACTGAAGCTTTCTTT. This translates into CASFTGTEAFF.